This note documents a single TCR beta chain sequence. Antigen specificity is unknown. The data originate from a study of cytomegalovirus exposure and HLA in healthy donors. Study observations and caveats: In an earlier analysis, productive rearrangement rates for most beta V segments clustered near 87% or 30%. The availability of immune exposure information extended only to CMV serostatus. In a later analysis, a missense DCLRE1C variant was linked to TCR beta V- and J-gene trimming.

J was trimmed by 5 bases and V by 5 bases; bases with no gene match: 9. The V gene's germline CDR1 is MGHRA and CDR2 YSYEKL. The CDR3 loop spans 15 amino acids. 60 Vbeta and 13 Jbeta primers were used in PCR. Sequenced by immunoSEQ multiplex PCR; TCRdb stores in-frame clones only, minus some. In the table there are some 150,000 clones, 70% to 90% of which are singletons. V gene TRBV4-1 combines with J gene TRBJ2-1; 7 nucleotides match TRBD2. What was sequenced was PBMCs. The sequence derives from a woman in her late teens or twenties in good health and CMV-seronegative. The CDR3: CASSKGAGANNEQFF. The CDR3 bases are TGCGCCAGCAGCAAAGGGGCGGGAGCAAACAATGAGCAGTTCTTC.